This passage covers 6 T cell receptor beta chains from one sample sequenced in a study of T-cell memory formation after mild COVID-19. TCRdb re-analysed the 5' RACE reads in MiXCR, keeping a single row per CDR3 protein. Of hundreds of thousands of distinct CDR3 sequences in the sample, nearly 25% are singletons; the top ten hold around 12%. The sequenced sample consisted of PBMCs or a T cell subset sorted from them (not recorded which). All receptors derive from an adult woman who had mild COVID-19 (a few samples of this study predate the infection). Cell type and time point are not known.

This chain's CDR3 is CSARGLAGGFAYNEQFF. The CDR3 DNA reads TGCAGTGCTCGCGGACTAGCGGGAGGGTTCGCCTACAATGAGCAGTTCTTC. This sequence joins TRBV20-1 and TRBJ2-1, with TRBD2 matching 15 bases. This CDR3 is built from 17 residues. Germline CDR1 is DFQATT and CDR2 is SNEGSKA (reference sequence). The junction had 7 bases not matched to a gene; V was cut back by 5 bases and J by 2 bases.

This clonotype has a handful of counts. The CDR3 DNA reads TGTGCCAGCTCTCATGGGAGGGGGAGGTACGAGCAGTACTTC. Its translation: CASSHGRGRYEQYF. The chain employs TRBV2 and TRBJ2-7; the D gene is possibly TRBD2 (7 bases). Trimming took 8 bases from V and 4 from J, leaving 18 bases between them. Germline lookup yields CDR1 SNHLY and CDR2 FYNNEI. This CDR3 spans 14 amino acids.

The chain recombines TRBV12-3 or TRBV12-4 with TRBJ2-5; 9 bases align to TRBD2. This CDR3 is built from 13 residues. V trimming: 6 bases; J trimming: 3 bases; junction bases outside the gene matches: 2. This CDR3 is CASRRLAEETQYF. The CDR3 DNA reads as TGTGCCAGCAGACGACTAGCGGAAGAGACCCAGTACTTC.

The table lists this clonotype with a few counts. The chain is built from TRBV3-1 and TRBJ1-1; D gene uncertain. Germline CDR1 LGHDT, CDR2 YNNKEL (reference sequence). The CDR3 sequence is 16 residues long. Trimming stripped 2 bases from V and 0 bases from J, with 13 bases between. The CDR3 DNA is TGTGCCAGCAGCCAAACCACCGGACGGATGAACACTGAAGCTTTCTTT. Encoded protein: CASSQTTGRMNTEAFF.

The chain couples TRBV20-1 to TRBJ2-7; 9 bases align to TRBD1. The CDR3 consists of 16 residues. The germline gives CDR1 DFQATT, CDR2 SNEGSKA (reference sequence). J was trimmed by 3 bases and V by 3 bases; bases with no gene match: 12. For the CDR3, the DNA is TGCAGTGCTAGTGCTCTAGGGGACAGGGTTGGCTACGAGCAGTACTTC. It specifies CSASALGDRVGYEQYF.

This chain links TRBV7-3 with TRBJ2-2; the D gene is possibly TRBD1 (6 bases). V shed 4 bases and J shed 0 bases, with 12 bases lying between them. The germline V gene has CDR1 SGHTA and CDR2 FQGTGA. The CDR3 sequence is 16 residues long. DNA for the CDR3: TGTGCCAGCAGCTCTACGGGACACCCGAACACCGGGGAGCTGTTTTTT. Protein product: CASSSTGHPNTGELFF. Together with reference TRBV7-3 and TRBJ2-2, the CDR3 gives the full variable domain: GAGVSQTPSNKVTEKGKYVELRCDPISGHTALYWYRQSLGQGPEFLIYFQGTGAADDSGLPNDRFFAVRPEGSVSTLKIQRTERGDSAVYLCASSSTGHPNTGELFFGEGSRLTVL.